The sequence of this T cell receptor (beta chain) was determined in a study of cytomegalovirus exposure and HLA in healthy donors. Notes on the study in general: Rarity characterized most TCR sequences, yet some public TCRs appeared in many donors. As was reported, the classifier diagnosed cytomegalovirus status with high specificity and sensitivity.

CDR1 and CDR2 from the germline V gene are SGHTA and FQGNSA. The CDR3 loop spans 15 amino acids. V gave up 4 bases and J gave up 5 bases; unmatched junction bases: 4. Sequenced by immunoSEQ multiplex PCR; TCRdb stores in-frame clones only, minus some. The sample yields 85,000 to 120,000 clones, about 95% seen once. Notes on this clone: The antigen is not known.

Sequenced sample: PBMCs. J is TRBJ2-5 and V is TRBV7-2; 13 positions match TRBD2. The receptor was isolated from a woman under 30 in good health and CMV-seronegative. The CDR3: CASSSLAGGRETQYF. The CDR3 DNA follows: TGTGCCAGCAGCTCACTAGCGGGGGGGCGGGAGACCCAGTACTTC.